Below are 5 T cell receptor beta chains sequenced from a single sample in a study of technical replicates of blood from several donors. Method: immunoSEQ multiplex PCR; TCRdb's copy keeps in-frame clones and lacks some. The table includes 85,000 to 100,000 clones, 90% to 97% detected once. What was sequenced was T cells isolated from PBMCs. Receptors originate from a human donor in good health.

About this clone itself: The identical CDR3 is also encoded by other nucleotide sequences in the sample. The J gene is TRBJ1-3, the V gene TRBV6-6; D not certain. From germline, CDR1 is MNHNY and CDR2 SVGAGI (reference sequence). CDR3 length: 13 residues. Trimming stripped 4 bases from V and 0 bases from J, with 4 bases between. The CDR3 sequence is CASSSGSGNTIYF. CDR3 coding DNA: TGTGCCAGCAGTTCCGGCTCTGGAAACACCATATATTTT.

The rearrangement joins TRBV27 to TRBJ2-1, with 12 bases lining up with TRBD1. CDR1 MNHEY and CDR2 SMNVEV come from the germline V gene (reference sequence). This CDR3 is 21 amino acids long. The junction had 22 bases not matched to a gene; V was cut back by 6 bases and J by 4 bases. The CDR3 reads CASRSSIRDRGLRWTYNEQFF. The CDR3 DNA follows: TGTGCCAGCAGATCTAGCATCCGGGACAGGGGGCTTAGGTGGACTTACAATGAGCAGTTCTTC.

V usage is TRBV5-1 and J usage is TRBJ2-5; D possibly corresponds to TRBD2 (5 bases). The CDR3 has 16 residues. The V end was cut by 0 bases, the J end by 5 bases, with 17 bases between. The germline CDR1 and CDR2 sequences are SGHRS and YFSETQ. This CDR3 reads CASSLGVGKRYETQYF. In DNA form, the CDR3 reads TGCGCCAGCAGCTTGGGGGTCGGGAAGCGGTACGAGACCCAGTACTTC.

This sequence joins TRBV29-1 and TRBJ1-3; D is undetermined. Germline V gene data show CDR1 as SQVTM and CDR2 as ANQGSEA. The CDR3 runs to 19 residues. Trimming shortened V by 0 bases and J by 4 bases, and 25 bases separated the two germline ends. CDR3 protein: CSVEDPYNPEWLSGNTIYF. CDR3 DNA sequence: TGCAGCGTTGAAGACCCATATAACCCGGAGTGGTTATCCGGAAACACCATATATTTT.

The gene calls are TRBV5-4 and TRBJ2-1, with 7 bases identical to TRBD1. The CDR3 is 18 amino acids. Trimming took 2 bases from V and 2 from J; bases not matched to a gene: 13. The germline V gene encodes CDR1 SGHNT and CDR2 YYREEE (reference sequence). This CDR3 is CASSLTGVGRSAYNEQFF. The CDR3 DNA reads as TGTGCCAGCAGCTTAACAGGGGTAGGGCGATCAGCCTACAATGAGCAGTTCTTC.